The T cell receptor beta chain under discussion was sequenced for a study of blood T cell repertoires in COVID-19. For the study at large: T cells, B-cell-depleted T cells, or PBMCs provided the cDNA or gDNA that served as material.

Individuals drawn from 24 US areas were about 18 to 100 years old. Original processing methods: The authors estimated nucleated cell counts from reference gene primer amplification. The table came from immunoSEQ multiplex PCR; TCRdb's copy has only in-frame clones and leaves some out. V and J calls and clone size are as listed in that table; D and trimming were resolved from the DNA. The sample has approximately 300,000 clones; 92% are singletons. Comment on this clone: Other DNA variants within this sample encode the same CDR3.

Looked up from germline, CDR1 is SGHAT and CDR2 is FQNNGV. This CDR3 region has 13 residues. V trimming: 5 bases; J trimming: 5 bases; junction bases outside the gene matches: 2. The chain uses TRBV11-2 and TRBJ1-1; 10 bases fit TRBD1. What was sequenced was PBMCs or T cells enriched from blood (not recorded which). This clonotype was obtained from a woman in her twenties or thirties who had recovered from COVID-19. Here the CDR3 reads CASSLGQGTEAFF. CDR3 DNA sequence: TGTGCCAGCAGCCTGGGACAGGGGACTGAAGCTTTCTTT.